This entry features one TCR beta chain sequence. The data were obtained in a study of T-cell reconstitution after alpha-beta-depleted transplantation in children. For TCRbeta, the library was prepared with unique molecular identifiers. MiXCR, run by TCRdb on the PCR reads, gives a single entry per CDR3 protein. Altogether about 400,000 distinct CDR3 sequences are present, less than 15% being singletons, with the ten largest covering roughly 4.5%. The CDR3 length is 13 residues. Germline CDR1 reads SQVTM; CDR2 reads ANQGSEA. Trimming pared 5 bases from V and 5 bases from J, leaving 15 bases between. This sequence joins TRBV29-1 and TRBJ1-1; D perhaps matches TRBD1 (5 bases). This clonotype originated in a human donor who donated a stem cell graft to a child with Fanconi anemia. The sequencing here drew on PBMCs, taken from the stem cell graft. CDR3 loop: CSVLSPEGTEAFF. CDR3 coding DNA: TGCAGCGTTCTAAGCCCGGAGGGGACTGAAGCTTTCTTT.